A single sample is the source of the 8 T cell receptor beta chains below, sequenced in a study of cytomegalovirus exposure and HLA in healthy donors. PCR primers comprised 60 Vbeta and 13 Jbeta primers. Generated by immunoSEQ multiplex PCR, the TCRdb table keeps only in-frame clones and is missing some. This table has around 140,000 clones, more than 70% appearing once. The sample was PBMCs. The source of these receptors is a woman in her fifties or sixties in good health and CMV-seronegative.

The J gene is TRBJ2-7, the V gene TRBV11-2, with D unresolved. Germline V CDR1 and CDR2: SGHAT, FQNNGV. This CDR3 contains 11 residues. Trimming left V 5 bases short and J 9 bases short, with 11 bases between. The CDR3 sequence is CASSAYSGQYF. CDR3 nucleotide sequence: TGTGCCAGCAGCGCCTATTCGGGGCAGTACTTC.

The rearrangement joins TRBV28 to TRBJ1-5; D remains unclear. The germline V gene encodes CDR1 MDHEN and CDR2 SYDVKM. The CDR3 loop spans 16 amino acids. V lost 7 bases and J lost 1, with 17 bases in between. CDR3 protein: CASNPHGLPSNQPQHF. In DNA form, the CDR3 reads TGTGCCAGCAACCCCCACGGGTTACCGAGCAATCAGCCCCAGCATTTT.

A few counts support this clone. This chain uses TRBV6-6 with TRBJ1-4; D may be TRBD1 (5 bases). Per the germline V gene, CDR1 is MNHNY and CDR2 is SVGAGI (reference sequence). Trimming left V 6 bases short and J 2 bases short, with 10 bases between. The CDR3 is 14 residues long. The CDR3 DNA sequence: TGTGCCAGCAGGGGAGGGGTCACTAATGAAAAACTGTTTTTT. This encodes CASRGGVTNEKLFF.

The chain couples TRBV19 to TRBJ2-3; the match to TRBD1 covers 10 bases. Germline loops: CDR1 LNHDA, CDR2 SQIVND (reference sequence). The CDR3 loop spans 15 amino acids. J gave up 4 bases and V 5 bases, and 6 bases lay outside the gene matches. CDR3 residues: CASSADRGFSDTQYF. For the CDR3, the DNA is TGTGCCAGTAGTGCGGACAGGGGGTTCTCAGATACGCAGTATTTT.

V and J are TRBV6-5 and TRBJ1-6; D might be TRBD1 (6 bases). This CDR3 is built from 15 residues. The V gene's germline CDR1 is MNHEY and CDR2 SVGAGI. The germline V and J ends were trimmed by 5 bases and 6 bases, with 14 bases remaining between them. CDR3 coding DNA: TGTGCCAGCAGTACAGGGAGAGTGAGTAATTCACCCCTCCACTTT. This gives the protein CASSTGRVSNSPLHF.

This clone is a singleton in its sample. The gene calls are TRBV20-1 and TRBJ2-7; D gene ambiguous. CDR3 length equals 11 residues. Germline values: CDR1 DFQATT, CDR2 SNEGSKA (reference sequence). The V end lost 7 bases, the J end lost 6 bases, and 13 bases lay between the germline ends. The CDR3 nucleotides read TGCAGTGGCCGCCTAGTGGGCGAGCAGTACTTC. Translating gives CSGRLVGEQYF.

Written as DNA, the CDR3 is TGTGCCAGCGGAGGCAGGGGGCCCTATGGCTACACCTTC. This gives the protein CASGGRGPYGYTF. This chain connects TRBV7-2 to TRBJ1-2; 8 nucleotides match TRBD1. There are 13 residues in the CDR3. The junction had 6 bases not matched to a gene; V was cut back by 8 bases and J by 4 bases. Germline CDR1 SGHTA, CDR2 FQGNSA.

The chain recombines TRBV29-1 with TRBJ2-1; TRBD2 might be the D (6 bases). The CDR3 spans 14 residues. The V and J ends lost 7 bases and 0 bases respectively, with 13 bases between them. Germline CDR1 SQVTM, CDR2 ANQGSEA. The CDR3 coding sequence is TGCAGCGCCCAAAGCGGGCCCTCCTACAATGAGCAGTTCTTC. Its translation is CSAQSGPSYNEQFF.